This TCR beta chain was captured in a study of T cell therapy after organ transplantation. Study details: T cells were expanded 2 weeks with 30 CMV class I/II epitopes.

The data were produced by immunoSEQ multiplex PCR, yet TCRdb's version contains in-frame clones alone and is incomplete. The profile shows 45,000 to 60,000 clones, 94% of them singletons. About this clone: Its antigen is currently unknown.

The V end was cut by 1 base, the J end by 3 bases, with 7 bases between. The CDR3 length is 13 residues. The V gene's germline CDR1 is SGHAT and CDR2 FQNNGV. Study observations and caveats: Confounding by concurrent antirejection or antiviral medications was not assessed. CD8 clonality fold change after therapy inversely tracked pretherapy clonality.

The chain uses TRBV11-2 and TRBJ2-7, with D uncertain. The TCR comes from a human patient who had received a solid organ transplant and had CMV disease. Sequencing was performed on CD8+ T cells from blood, taken before autologous CMV-specific T cell therapy. CDR3 in DNA: TGTGCCAGCAGCTTAGGGGTGGACTACGAGCAGTACTTC. It encodes CASSLGVDYEQYF.